This record covers a single T cell receptor beta chain. What it recognizes is unknown. These data come from a study of cytomegalovirus exposure and HLA in healthy donors. Notes on the study in general: Earlier analysis found most TCR beta V segments productive about 87% or about 30% of the time.

CDR1 is GTSNPN, CDR2 SVGIG, per germline (reference sequence). CDR3 length: 12 residues. Trimming took off 2 bases at V and 3 bases at J, with 5 bases between the two ends. PCR primers comprised 60 Vbeta and 13 Jbeta primers. TCRdb keeps only in-frame clones here, not all; method: immunoSEQ multiplex PCR. The repertoire table contains 100,000 to 150,000 clones. The chain has TRBV30 and TRBJ2-1; a weak D match, TRBD1 (5 bases). The TCR originated in a man between 18 and 29 years old in good health and CMV-seronegative. The sequencing sample was made of PBMCs. In DNA form, the CDR3 reads TGTGCCTGGAGTAGGGGCTACAATGAGCAGTTCTTC. Residues: CAWSRGYNEQFF. The variable domain in full, with the rest retrieved from reference TRBV30 and TRBJ2-1, is SQTIHQWPATLVQPVGSPLSLECTVEGTSNPNLYWYRQAAGRGLQLLFYSVGIGQISSEVPQNLSASRPQDRQFILSSKKLLLSDSGFYLCAWSRGYNEQFFGPGTRLTVL.